These 19 T cell receptor beta chains were all obtained from the same sample, sequenced in a study of blood T cell repertoires in COVID-19. Only in-frame clones appear in the TCRdb table, and some are missing; sequencing was by immunoSEQ multiplex PCR. The table lists about 270,000 clones, approximately 90% of them singletons. The sample was peripheral blood. These receptors all come from a man in his sixties who had recovered from COVID-19.

V usage is TRBV12-5 and J usage is TRBJ1-6, with TRBD1 identical over 8 bases. Unmatched junction bases numbered 11, after V lost 6 bases and J lost 10 bases. Looked up from germline, CDR1 is LGHNT and CDR2 is FRNRAP. The CDR3 totals 15 residues. CDR3: CASGADRVFDSPLHF. In DNA, the CDR3 is TGTGCTAGTGGAGCGGACAGGGTATTTGACTCACCCCTCCACTTT.

This clone was observed a handful of times. In DNA form, the CDR3 reads TGCGCCAGCAGCTTGAGAAGCTCGGACAGGGGTAGCTACGAGCAGTACTTC. Translating it yields CASSLRSSDRGSYEQYF. This chain joins TRBV5-1 and TRBJ2-7; TRBD1 agrees at 9 bases. The V gene end was trimmed by 1 base and the J gene end by 3 bases; junction bases not matched to a gene: 11. Germline CDR1 and CDR2: SGHRS and YFSETQ. The CDR3 has 17 amino acids.

The genes are TRBV5-5 and TRBJ2-5; D gene ambiguous. The CDR3 is made up of 13 amino acids. CDR1 SGHKS and CDR2 YYEKEE come from the germline V gene (reference sequence). V was pared by 1 base and J by 5 bases, with 9 bases between. DNA of the CDR3: TGTGCCAGCAGCTTGCCGGGTACGGAGACCCAGTACTTC. It encodes CASSLPGTETQYF.

This chain links TRBV5-1 with TRBJ1-6, with D possibly matching TRBD1 (6 bases). This CDR3 region has 14 residues. Germline V gene lookup returns CDR1 SGHRS and CDR2 YFSETQ. V lost 4 bases, J lost 8 bases, and 13 bases lay in between. In DNA, the CDR3 is TGCGCCAGCAGCCCGGGGCCAGGGGATTCACCCCTCCACTTT. Its protein is CASSPGPGDSPLHF.

To note about this clone: The identical CDR3 is also encoded by other nucleotide sequences in the sample. The V and J genes are TRBV7-8 and TRBJ2-3; D is uncertain. This CDR3 spans 11 amino acids. Germline values: CDR1 SGHVS, CDR2 FQNEAQ. Trimming shortened V by 3 bases and J by 6 bases, and 4 bases separated the two germline ends. The CDR3 reads CASSFGDTQYF. The CDR3 coding sequence is TGTGCCAGCAGCTTCGGGGATACGCAGTATTTT.

The chain links TRBV12-3 or TRBV12-4 to TRBJ2-2; tentatively, D is TRBD2 (6 bases). Trimming stripped 6 bases from V and 6 bases from J, with 8 bases between. The CDR3 is made up of 12 amino acids. This CDR3 is CASSGGPGELFF. The CDR3 DNA follows: TGTGCCAGCAGCGGGGGACCCGGGGAGCTGTTTTTT.

The V gene is TRBV11-1, the J gene TRBJ1-2; D perhaps matches TRBD1 (5 bases). CDR3 length equals 15 residues. Trimming removed 7 bases at V and 1 base at J, with 16 bases between. Germline assignment: CDR1 SGHAT and CDR2 FQDESV (reference sequence). The CDR3 protein is CASTAVRGINYGYTF. For the CDR3, the DNA is TGTGCCAGCACCGCGGTCCGGGGGATTAACTATGGCTACACCTTC.

Details on this clone: The same CDR3 can be traced to other DNA sequences in this sample. The genes are TRBV30 and TRBJ1-5, with TRBD1 identical over 7 bases. Per germline, CDR1 GTSNPN and CDR2 SVGIG (reference sequence). The CDR3 has 13 residues. After removal of 0 bases from V and 4 bases from J, the junction contained 0 bases not matched to a gene. The CDR3 DNA reads TGTGCCTGGAGTGTACAGGGGAATCAGCCCCAGCATTTT. As protein: CAWSVQGNQPQHF.

The V and J genes are TRBV27 and TRBJ2-6; 8 positions match TRBD2. The germline V gene encodes CDR1 MNHEY and CDR2 SMNVEV (reference sequence). The CDR3 spans 18 residues. After removal of 7 bases from V and 0 bases from J, the junction contained 11 bases not matched to a gene. The CDR3 loop reads CASKGLGLDFSGANVLTF. Written as DNA, the CDR3 is TGTGCCAGCAAGGGGTTGGGACTAGATTTCTCTGGGGCCAACGTCCTGACTTTC.

The chain uses TRBV7-2 and TRBJ1-4, with D uncertain. Germline CDR1 and CDR2: SGHTA and FQGNSA. This CDR3 has 15 amino acids. Trimming removed 4 bases at V and 0 bases at J, with 9 bases between. The chain's CDR3 is CASSSRGATNEKLFF. The CDR3 nucleotides are TGTGCCAGCAGCTCCAGAGGTGCAACTAATGAAAAACTGTTTTTT. The full variable domain, rest sourced from reference TRBV7-2 and TRBJ1-4, is GAGVSQSPSNKVTEKGKDVELRCDPISGHTALYWYRQSLGQGLEFLIYFQGNSAPDKSGLPSDRFSAERTGGSVSTLTIQRTQQEDSAVYLCASSSRGATNEKLFFGSGTQLSVL.

This chain links TRBV4-1 with TRBJ2-7, with D perhaps matching TRBD2 (5 bases). Germline lookup yields CDR1 MGHRA and CDR2 YSYEKL. V shed 2 bases and J shed 4 bases, with 15 bases lying between them. The CDR3 consists of 15 residues. In DNA form, the CDR3 reads TGCGCCAGCAGCCAATTTATGACTACGCTGTACGAGCAGTACTTC. This gives the protein CASSQFMTTLYEQYF.

This rearrangement joins TRBV29-1 to TRBJ2-1; TRBD2 agrees at 11 bases. The germline gives CDR1 SQVTM, CDR2 ANQGSEA. With 4 bases clipped from V and 8 bases from J, the junction kept 7 bases outside the gene matches. The CDR3 sequence is 14 residues long. The CDR3 bases are TGCAGCGTTGTGACTAGCGGGGCCTGGGATGAGCAGTTCTTC. It translates to CSVVTSGAWDEQFF.

This chain uses TRBV7-9 with TRBJ1-2; no clear D. The germline CDR1 and CDR2 sequences are SEHNR and FQNEAQ (reference sequence). The CDR3 consists of 14 residues. The ends were cut back, 3 bases at V and 1 base at J, with 9 bases in the middle. The CDR3: CASSFGEGNYGYTF. The CDR3 DNA is TGTGCCAGCAGCTTTGGAGAGGGTAACTATGGCTACACCTTC.

This chain uses TRBV24-1 with TRBJ1-2; 7 nucleotides match TRBD1. Germline CDR1 reads KGHDR; CDR2 reads SFDVKD. The trim removed 3 bases at V and 6 bases at J, leaving 6 bases unmatched. This CDR3 contains 14 residues. CDR3 sequence reads: CATSDPGQEHGYTF. Written as DNA, the CDR3 is TGTGCCACCAGTGATCCCGGACAGGAACATGGCTACACCTTC.

The chain couples TRBV4-2 to TRBJ1-1, with 7 bases that match TRBD1. This CDR3 has 15 residues. V shed 0 bases, J shed 1 base, and the junction held 2 bases outside the gene matches. The germline V gene has CDR1 LGHNA and CDR2 YNFKEQ. CDR3 protein: CASSQEGQRNTEAFF. The DNA of the CDR3 is TGTGCCAGCAGCCAAGAGGGACAGAGGAACACTGAAGCTTTCTTT.

CDR3 protein: CASRKSTVISYEQYF. As DNA, the CDR3 is TGTGCCAGCAGAAAATCGACAGTGATCTCCTACGAGCAGTACTTC. The gene calls are TRBV11-2 and TRBJ2-7; tentative D call: TRBD1 (5 bases). The CDR3 covers 15 residues. V lost 6 bases, J lost 0 bases, and 15 bases lay in between. Germline CDR1 reads SGHAT; CDR2 reads FQNNGV.

This chain uses TRBV30 with TRBJ1-6; 7 bases match TRBD1. The CDR3 is 13 residues long. The germline V gene has CDR1 GTSNPN and CDR2 SVGIG (reference sequence). V gave up 3 bases and J gave up 10 bases; unmatched junction bases: 6. The CDR3 spells CAWRTDRASPLHF. CDR3 bases: TGTGCCTGGAGGACCGACAGGGCGTCACCCCTCCACTTT.

The chain recombines TRBV12-3 or TRBV12-4 with TRBJ2-7; TRBD1 matches 11 bases. This CDR3 has 13 residues. Trimming removed 6 bases from V and 2 bases from J; junction bases left unmatched: 0. The CDR3 spells CASRGQGAYEQYF. The CDR3, as DNA: TGTGCCAGCAGGGGACAGGGGGCCTACGAGCAGTACTTC.

This chain links TRBV3-1 (or the pseudogene TRBV3-2) with TRBJ1-5, with D uncertain. V dropped 0 bases and J dropped 9 bases, with 15 bases sitting between them. Germline lookup yields CDR1 LGHDT and CDR2 YNNKEL (reference sequence). The CDR3 length is 15 residues. Here the CDR3 reads CASSQDLGPERPQHF. For the CDR3, the DNA is TGTGCCAGCAGCCAAGATCTGGGCCCAGAGAGGCCCCAGCATTTT.